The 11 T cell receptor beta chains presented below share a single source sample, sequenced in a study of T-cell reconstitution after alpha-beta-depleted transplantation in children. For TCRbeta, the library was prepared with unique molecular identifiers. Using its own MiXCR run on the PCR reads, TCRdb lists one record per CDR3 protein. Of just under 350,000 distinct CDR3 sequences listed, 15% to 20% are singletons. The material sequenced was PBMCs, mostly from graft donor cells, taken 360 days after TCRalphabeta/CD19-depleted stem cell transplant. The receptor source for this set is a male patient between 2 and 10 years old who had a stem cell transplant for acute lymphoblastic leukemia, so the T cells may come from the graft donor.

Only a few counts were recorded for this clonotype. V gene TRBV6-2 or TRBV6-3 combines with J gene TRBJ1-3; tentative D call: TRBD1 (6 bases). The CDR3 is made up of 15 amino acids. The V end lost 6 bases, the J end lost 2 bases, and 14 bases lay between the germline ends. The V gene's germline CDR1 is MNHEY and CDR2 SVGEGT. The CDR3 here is CASSLRGRTGNTIYF. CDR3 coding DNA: TGTGCCAGCAGCCTCCGGGGGCGCACTGGAAACACCATATATTTT.

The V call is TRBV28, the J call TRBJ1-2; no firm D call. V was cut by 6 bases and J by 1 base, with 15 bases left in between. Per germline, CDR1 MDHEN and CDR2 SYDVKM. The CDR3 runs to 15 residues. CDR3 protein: CASSYPNGYNYGYTF. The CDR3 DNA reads TGTGCCAGCAGCTATCCCAATGGTTATAACTATGGCTACACCTTC.

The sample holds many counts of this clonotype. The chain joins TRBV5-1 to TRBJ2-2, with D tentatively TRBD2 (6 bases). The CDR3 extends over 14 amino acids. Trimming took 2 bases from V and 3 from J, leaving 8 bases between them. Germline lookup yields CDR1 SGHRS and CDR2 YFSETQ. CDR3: CASSLGGDTGELFF. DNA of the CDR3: TGCGCCAGCAGCTTAGGAGGGGACACCGGGGAGCTGTTTTTT.

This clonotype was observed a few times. The CDR3 loop is CASSFREGAYNEQFF. The CDR3 nucleotides read TGCGCCAGCAGCTTCCGGGAGGGGGCCTACAATGAGCAGTTCTTC. The genes are TRBV4-3 and TRBJ2-1, with TRBD2 identical over 8 bases. V lost 5 bases, J lost 2 bases, and 5 bases stayed unmatched. This CDR3 is built from 15 residues. Germline V gene sequence: CDR1 LGHNA, CDR2 YSLEER.

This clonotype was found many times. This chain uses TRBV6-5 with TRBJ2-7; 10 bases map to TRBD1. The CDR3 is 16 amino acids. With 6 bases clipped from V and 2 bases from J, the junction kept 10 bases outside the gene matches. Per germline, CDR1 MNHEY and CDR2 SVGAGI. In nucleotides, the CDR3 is TGTGCCAGCAGGGGCCCTAGGACAGGGGGGGCCTACGAGCAGTACTTC. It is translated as CASRGPRTGGAYEQYF.

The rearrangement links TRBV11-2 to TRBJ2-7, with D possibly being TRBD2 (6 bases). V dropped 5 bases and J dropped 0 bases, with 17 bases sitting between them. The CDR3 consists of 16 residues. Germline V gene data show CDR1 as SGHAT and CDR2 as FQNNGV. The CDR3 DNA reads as TGTGCCAGCAGCCCTTTAAGCGGGCCGAGCTCCTACGAGCAGTACTTC. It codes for CASSPLSGPSSYEQYF.

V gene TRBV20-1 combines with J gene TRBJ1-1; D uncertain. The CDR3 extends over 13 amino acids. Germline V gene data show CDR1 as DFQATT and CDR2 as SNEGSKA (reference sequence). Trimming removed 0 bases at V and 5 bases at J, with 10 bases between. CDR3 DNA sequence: TGCAGTGCTAGAGATATAGGGAGGACTGAAGCTTTCTTT. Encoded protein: CSARDIGRTEAFF.

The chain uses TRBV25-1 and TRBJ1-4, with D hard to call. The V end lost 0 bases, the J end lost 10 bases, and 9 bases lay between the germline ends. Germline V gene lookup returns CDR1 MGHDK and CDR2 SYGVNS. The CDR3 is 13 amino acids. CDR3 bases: TGTGCCAGCAGTGAATATAAGTCCGGAAAACTGTTTTTT. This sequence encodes CASSEYKSGKLFF.

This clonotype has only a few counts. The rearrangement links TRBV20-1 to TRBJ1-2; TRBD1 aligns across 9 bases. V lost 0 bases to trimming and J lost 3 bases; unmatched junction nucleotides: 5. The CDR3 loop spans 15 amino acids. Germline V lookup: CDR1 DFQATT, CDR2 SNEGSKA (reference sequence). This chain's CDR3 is CSARDQGQGYYGYTF. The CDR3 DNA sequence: TGCAGTGCTAGAGATCAGGGACAGGGTTACTATGGCTACACCTTC.

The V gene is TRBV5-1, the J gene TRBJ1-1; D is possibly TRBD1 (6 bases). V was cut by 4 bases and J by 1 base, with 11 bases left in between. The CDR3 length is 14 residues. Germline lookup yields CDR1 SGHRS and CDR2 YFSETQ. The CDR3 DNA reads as TGCGCCAGCAGCCCCGGACAGAAGAACACTGAAGCTTTCTTT. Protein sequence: CASSPGQKNTEAFF.

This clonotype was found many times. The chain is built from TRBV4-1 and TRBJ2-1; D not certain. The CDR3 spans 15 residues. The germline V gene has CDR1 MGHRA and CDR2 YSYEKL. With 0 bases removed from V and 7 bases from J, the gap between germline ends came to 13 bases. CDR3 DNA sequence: TGCGCCAGCAGCCAAGATGGGCCCGGGCGGAATGAGCAGTTCTTC. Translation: CASSQDGPGRNEQFF.